Following are 10 T cell receptor beta chains from one sample sequenced in a study of T cell changes during pregnancy in multiple sclerosis. The data were produced by immunoSEQ multiplex PCR, yet TCRdb's version contains in-frame clones alone and is incomplete. The data contain 65,000 to 95,000 clones, about 93% of them singletons. This sample comprised peripheral blood, obtained after pregnancy. Every receptor here comes from a female donor in good health, enrolled as a control in a pregnancy study.

V gene TRBV5-1 combines with J gene TRBJ2-5, with 8 bases lining up with TRBD2. The CDR3 consists of 18 residues. In germline, CDR1 is SGHRS, CDR2 YFSETQ. The V and J ends lost 4 bases and 5 bases, in that order; junction bases with no gene match: 19. CDR3 DNA: TGCGCCAGCAGCCCAAGCGCCGGGACTAGGACACGGGCGGAGACCCAGTACTTC. Translating it yields CASSPSAGTRTRAETQYF.

The CDR3 DNA is TGTGCCAGCAGCTTAGAAGGGACAGGGGCCCTCAAAGCTTTCTTT. Its protein is CASSLEGTGALKAFF. V is TRBV7-8 and J is TRBJ1-1; 10 positions agree with TRBD1. CDR3 size: 15 residues. In germline, CDR1 is SGHVS, CDR2 FQNEAQ. V dropped 1 base and J dropped 9; count of bases not matched to a gene: 8. Combining the CDR3 with reference TRBV7-8 and TRBJ1-1 gives the whole variable domain GAGVSQSPRYKVAKRGQDVALRCDPISGHVSLFWYQQALGQGPEFLTYFQNEAQLDKSGLPSDRFFAERPEGSVSTLKIQRTQQEDSAVYLCASSLEGTGALKAFFGQGTRLTVV.

As to this clone: An end of the junction does not agree with germline; a read error may underlie this. This sequence joins TRBV4-2 and TRBJ2-4; a possible D gene is TRBD2 (6 bases). Germline V gene sequence: CDR1 LGHNA, CDR2 YNFKEQ. CDR3 length: 11 amino acids. Here the CDR3 reads CASSSGTSTSF. Here the CDR3 DNA reads TGTGCCAGCAGCTCCGGGACTTCGACCTCTTTC.

V and J are TRBV28 and TRBJ2-7; 10 bases line up with TRBD2. V trimming: 1 base; J trimming: 7 bases; junction bases outside the gene matches: 13. The germline CDR1 and CDR2 sequences are MDHEN and SYDVKM. This CDR3 has 17 amino acids. This CDR3 reads CASSLSAALAGDREQYF. As DNA, the CDR3 is TGTGCCAGCAGTTTATCCGCCGCGCTAGCGGGAGACCGGGAGCAGTACTTC.

CDR3 sequence: CASSPGGGRETQYF. The CDR3 region has the DNA TGTGCCAGCAGCCCTGGGGGAGGGAGAGAGACCCAGTACTTC. The V call is TRBV7-3, the J call TRBJ2-5; 7 bases fit TRBD2. The J segment lost 4 bases and the V segment lost 5 bases, leaving 7 bases of the junction unmatched. Germline CDR1 reads SGHTA; CDR2 reads FQGTGA. CDR3 size: 14 residues. Looking up the rest from reference TRBV7-3 and TRBJ2-5 gives the full variable domain: GAGVSQTPSNKVTEKGKYVELRCDPISGHTALYWYRQSLGQGPEFLIYFQGTGAADDSGLPNDRFFAVRPEGSVSTLKIQRTERGDSAVYLCASSPGGGRETQYFGPGTRLLVL.

The chain has TRBV7-8 and TRBJ2-5; 11 bases match TRBD1. Germline assignment: CDR1 SGHVS and CDR2 FQNEAQ. V was pared by 4 bases and J by 7 bases, with 5 bases of the junction left unmatched. The CDR3 covers 14 residues. For the CDR3, the DNA is TGTGCCAGCAGCTCGGGACAGGGGGTGGGGACCCAGTACTTC. Encoded protein: CASSSGQGVGTQYF.

The rearrangement uses TRBV5-1 and TRBJ2-7; 9 bases match TRBD2. The CDR3 has 16 residues. Germline CDR1 is SGHRS and CDR2 is YFSETQ. V gave up 3 bases and J gave up 2 bases; unmatched junction bases: 9. The CDR3: CASSSPGAGGPYEQYF. The CDR3 DNA reads as TGCGCCAGCAGCTCTCCAGGGGCGGGGGGGCCCTACGAGCAGTACTTC.

The V call is TRBV25-1, the J call TRBJ2-7; 9 bases agree with TRBD2. This CDR3 comprises 11 residues. Germline V CDR1 and CDR2: MGHDK, SYGVNS. CDR3 DNA sequence: TGTGCAGGCGGGAGGGAGGACGAGCAGTACTTC. This codes for CAGGREDEQYF.

This chain uses TRBV5-4 with TRBJ2-5, with a possible D match to TRBD2 (5 bases). Trimming removed 3 bases at V and 1 base at J, with 16 bases between. Germline CDR1 and CDR2: SGHNT and YYREEE (reference sequence). This CDR3 comprises 16 residues. This CDR3 is CASSWGMRAGQETQYF. For the CDR3, the DNA is TGTGCCAGCAGCTGGGGAATGCGGGCGGGCCAAGAGACCCAGTACTTC.

The rearrangement links TRBV2 to TRBJ2-5; D call uncertain. Looked up from germline, CDR1 is SNHLY and CDR2 is FYNNEI. Trimming cost V 6 bases and J 5 bases, with 13 bases left between them. This CDR3 contains 13 residues. CDR3 sequence: CASRTPSRETQYF. The CDR3 nucleotides read TGTGCCAGCAGGACTCCCTCCCGCGAGACCCAGTACTTC.